At least ten counts were recorded for the clone carrying this T cell receptor beta chain. Antigen unknown. TCRdb recomputed calls from the RT-PCR reads with MiXCR, one row per CDR3 protein. The sample includes hundreds of thousands of distinct CDR3 sequences, about 18% of them seen just once. The record originates from a study of response to subunit inactivated influenza vaccine. Study-level points and caveats: Only a handful of new T cells, the authors suggested, are recruited with each seasonal influenza vaccination.

This sample comprised PBMCs from blood, obtained roughly 5 days after vaccination. The clonotype was recovered from a man over 45 who received an inactivated influenza vaccine.

CDR3 protein: CSVLVGLAGGYRTDTQYF. In DNA, the CDR3 is TGCAGTGTGCTGGTGGGACTAGCGGGGGGGTACCGCACAGATACGCAGTATTTT. The chain carries TRBV20-1 and TRBJ2-3; 16 bases map to TRBD2. This CDR3 is 18 amino acids long. Trimming removed 7 bases from V and 1 base from J; junction bases left unmatched: 11. The germline V gene encodes CDR1 DFQATT and CDR2 SNEGSKA (reference sequence).